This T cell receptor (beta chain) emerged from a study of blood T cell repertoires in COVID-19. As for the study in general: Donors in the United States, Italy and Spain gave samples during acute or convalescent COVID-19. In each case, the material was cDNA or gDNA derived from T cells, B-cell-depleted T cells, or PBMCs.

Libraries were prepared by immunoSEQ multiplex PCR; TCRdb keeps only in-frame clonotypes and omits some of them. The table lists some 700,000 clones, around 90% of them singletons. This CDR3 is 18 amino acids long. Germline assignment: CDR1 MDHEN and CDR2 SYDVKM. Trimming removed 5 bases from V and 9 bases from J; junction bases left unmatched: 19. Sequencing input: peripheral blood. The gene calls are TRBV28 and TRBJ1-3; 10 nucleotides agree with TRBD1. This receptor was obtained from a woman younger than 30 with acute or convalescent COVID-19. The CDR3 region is CASSTLWTGGPRSATIYF. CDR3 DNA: TGTGCCAGCAGTACTCTCTGGACAGGGGGTCCTCGGAGCGCCACCATATATTTT.